The present T cell receptor beta chain was sequenced within a study of shared clonotypes between healthy human individuals. The method was immunoSEQ multiplex PCR; TCRdb's version includes in-frame clones alone and lacks a portion of them. This sample has some 500,000 clones, with roughly 85% found just once. By sample fraction, this clone is medium-sized. The germline gives CDR1 SGHNT, CDR2 YYREEE (reference sequence). This CDR3 comprises 13 residues. V dropped 4 bases and J dropped 9 bases, with 14 bases sitting between them. The chain couples TRBV5-4 to TRBJ2-1, with D possibly being TRBD1 or TRBD2 (7 bases each). The source material was PBMCs. This receptor was taken from a woman aged 40 to 55 in good health. Some clones in this sample may be carry-over from other donors' samples. Here the CDR3 reads CASSLSGTAEQFF. The CDR3 DNA sequence: TGTGCCAGCAGCCTGAGCGGGACAGCTGAGCAGTTCTTC.